The 24 T cell receptor beta chains in this list originate from one sample, sequenced in a study of T cells after yellow fever vaccination. MiXCR, run by TCRdb on the 5' RACE reads, gives a single entry per CDR3 protein. Seen here are approximately 550,000 distinct CDR3 sequences, roughly a fifth observed once, and the top ten hold roughly an eighth. The starting material was PBMCs, obtained 15 days after the yellow fever booster vaccination. These receptors came from a man aged 25-45 years who received the YFV17D yellow fever vaccine.

J is TRBJ2-1 and V is TRBV14; the match to TRBD2 covers 10 bases. The CDR3 runs to 17 residues. V shed 1 base and J 10 bases; nucleotides not matched to a gene: 13. CDR1 is SGHDN, CDR2 FVKESK, per germline. DNA for the CDR3: TGTGCCAGCAGCCAAGTAATCGTGGCTAGCGGGAGTCAGGAGCAGTTCTTC. Its protein is CASSQVIVASGSQEQFF.

The table lists this clonotype with a few counts. The chain carries TRBV9 and TRBJ2-5, with D maybe TRBD2 (6 bases). V was clipped by 4 bases and J by 2 bases, with 12 bases between them. The CDR3 is made up of 14 amino acids. Per the germline V gene, CDR1 is SGDLS and CDR2 is YYNGEE. The CDR3, as DNA: TGTGCCAGCAGCTCCCCGGCGGGGCAAGAGACCCAGTACTTC. Translation gives CASSSPAGQETQYF.

The rearrangement joins TRBV7-2 to TRBJ1-5; 7 bases fit TRBD1. Germline CDR1 SGHTA, CDR2 FQGNSA. J lost 0 bases, V lost 1 base, and 3 bases had no gene match. CDR3 length: 16 amino acids. CDR3 DNA sequence: TGTGCCAGCAGCTTAGGGGGACAGTATAGCAATCAGCCCCAGCATTTT. Amino acids: CASSLGGQYSNQPQHF. Variable domain in full (rest from reference TRBV7-2 and TRBJ1-5): GAGVSQSPSNKVTEKGKDVELRCDPISGHTALYWYRQSLGQGLEFLIYFQGNSAPDKSGLPSDRFSAERTGGSVSTLTIQRTQQEDSAVYLCASSLGGQYSNQPQHFGDGTRLSIL.

There are a few counts of this clonotype. The chain recombines TRBV5-1 with TRBJ2-7, with 8 nucleotides matching TRBD1. Looked up from germline, CDR1 is SGHRS and CDR2 is YFSETQ. This CDR3 has 14 residues. Unmatched junction bases numbered 6, after V lost 1 base and J lost 6 bases. CDR3 coding DNA: TGCGCCAGCAGCTTGCGAGACAGGGGTTCCGAGCAGTACTTC. Amino acids: CASSLRDRGSEQYF.

This clonotype showed up just a few times. The V call is TRBV12-3 or TRBV12-4, the J call TRBJ2-7, with 8 bases identical to TRBD1. This CDR3 has 15 residues. V lost 5 bases and J lost 3; bases outside the gene matches: 9. CDR3 loop: CASSPQGALNYEQYF. For the CDR3, the DNA is TGTGCCAGCAGTCCGCAGGGGGCCTTAAACTACGAGCAGTACTTC.

About this clonotype itself: Compared with germline, one end of the junction differs, possibly owing to a read error. The V call is TRBV7-7, the J call TRBJ2-5; TRBD2 is a possible D gene (5 bases). The CDR3 loop spans 14 amino acids. Germline-derived CDR1 and CDR2 are SSHAT and FNYEAQ (reference sequence). Here the CDR3 DNA reads TGTGCTAGCAGCTCCAGTAGCGTTCCAGGGACCCAGTACTTC. As protein: CASSSSSVPGTQYF.

This clonotype was picked up a small number of times. This chain joins TRBV7-2 and TRBJ2-1; TRBD1 or TRBD2 may be the D gene (5 bases each). The CDR3 spans 16 residues. With 1 base removed from V and 3 bases from J, the gap between germline ends came to 13 bases. Per the germline V gene, CDR1 is SGHTA and CDR2 is FQGNSA. CDR3 sequence reads: CASSLGGEVFYNEQFF. Here the CDR3 DNA reads TGTGCCAGCAGCTTAGGAGGGGAAGTCTTCTACAATGAGCAGTTCTTC.

The chain joins TRBV10-3 to TRBJ2-2; the D gene is possibly TRBD1 (6 bases). Deletions cut 4 bases from V and 1 base from J, with 7 bases between. Germline V CDR1 and CDR2: ENHRY, SYGVKD. The CDR3 length is 14 residues. This chain's CDR3 is CAISADRNTGELFF. CDR3 sequence (DNA): TGTGCCATCAGTGCGGACAGGAACACCGGGGAGCTGTTTTTT.

This clonotype appeared a few times. This chain uses TRBV7-9 with TRBJ2-1, with TRBD1 identical over 8 bases. Germline CDR1 is SEHNR and CDR2 is FQNEAQ (reference sequence). V dropped 3 bases and J dropped 6; count of bases not matched to a gene: 4. The CDR3 has 14 amino acids. CDR3 nucleotide sequence: TGTGCCAGCAGCTTTACAGGGGGGATCAATGAGCAGTTCTTC. Translation gives CASSFTGGINEQFF.

This clonotype was seen more than once but under ten times. The chain joins TRBV12-3 or TRBV12-4 to TRBJ2-5; 11 positions match TRBD2. There are 15 residues in the CDR3. With 6 bases clipped from V and 3 bases from J, the junction kept 6 bases outside the gene matches. This CDR3 reads CASSAGTSGEETQYF. The CDR3 DNA reads TGTGCCAGCAGCGCCGGGACTAGCGGCGAAGAGACCCAGTACTTC.

This clonotype has just a few counts. The rearrangement links TRBV27 to TRBJ2-7, with 14 bases lining up with TRBD2. Germline lookup yields CDR1 MNHEY and CDR2 SMNVEV (reference sequence). Trimming removed 3 bases from V and 5 bases from J; junction bases left unmatched: 6. The CDR3 runs to 16 residues. CDR3 in amino acids: CASSLLGTSGRNEQYF. Written as DNA, the CDR3 is TGTGCCAGCAGTTTGTTGGGGACTAGCGGGAGAAACGAGCAGTACTTC.

The V and J genes are TRBV20-1 and TRBJ2-7; either TRBD1 or TRBD2 may fit D (6 bases each). The CDR3 is 14 amino acids. The germline V and J ends were trimmed by 7 bases and 4 bases, with 20 bases remaining between them. Per germline, CDR1 DFQATT and CDR2 SNEGSKA (reference sequence). CDR3 nucleotides: TGCAGTGTCCCCCAGCCCACAGGGAGGTACGAGCAGTACTTC. It specifies CSVPQPTGRYEQYF.

In its sample, this clonotype was seen a few times. V usage is TRBV5-1 and J usage is TRBJ2-7, with D hard to call. CDR3 length: 14 residues. From germline, CDR1 is SGHRS and CDR2 YFSETQ. V was shortened by 8 bases and J by 0 bases, with 15 bases between the two germline ends. The CDR3 region is CARLGTLGSYEQYF. In nucleotides, the CDR3 is TGCGCCAGGTTGGGAACCCTGGGCTCCTACGAGCAGTACTTC.

The CDR3 reads CATRPYGRGETGELFF. The CDR3 DNA reads as TGCGCCACCAGACCCTACGGGAGAGGGGAGACCGGGGAGCTGTTTTTT. The genes are TRBV5-1 and TRBJ2-2; D possibly corresponds to TRBD2 (6 bases). Per germline, CDR1 SGHRS and CDR2 YFSETQ. This CDR3 contains 16 residues. Trimming left V 9 bases short and J 5 bases short, with 23 bases between.

The chain links TRBV13 to TRBJ2-1; 8 bases align to TRBD2. The V segment lost 3 bases and the J segment 3 bases; nucleotides outside the gene matches: 10. This CDR3 spans 17 amino acids. Germline CDR1 reads PRHDT; CDR2 reads FYEKMQ (reference sequence). The CDR3 spells CASSLYHVLADYNEQFF. CDR3 sequence (DNA): TGTGCCAGCAGCTTGTACCACGTACTAGCGGACTACAATGAGCAGTTCTTC. Combining the CDR3 with reference TRBV13 and TRBJ2-1 gives the whole variable domain AAGVIQSPRHLIKEKRETATLKCYPIPRHDTVYWYQQGPGQDPQFLISFYEKMQSDKGSIPDRFSAQQFSDYHSELNMSSLELGDSALYFCASSLYHVLADYNEQFFGPGTRLTVL.

The genes are TRBV5-6 and TRBJ1-1; TRBD1 might be the D (6 bases). Trimming removed 4 bases from V and 4 bases from J, with 14 bases in between. This CDR3 is built from 14 residues. Per the germline V gene, CDR1 is SGHDT and CDR2 is YYEEEE. The CDR3 is CASSRRLGATEAFF. The CDR3 DNA reads as TGTGCCAGCAGCCGCCGGCTGGGGGCCACTGAAGCTTTCTTT. Using reference TRBV5-6 and TRBJ1-1 for the parts outside the CDR3, the full variable domain is DAGVTQSPTHLIKTRGQQVTLRCSPKSGHDTVSWYQQALGQGPQFIFQYYEEEERQRGNFPDRFSGHQFPNYSSELNVNALLLGDSALYLCASSRRLGATEAFFGQGTRLTVV.

This clonotype occurred a few times. The J gene is TRBJ2-3, the V gene TRBV7-3; 10 bases map to TRBD2. Trimming at V came to 5 bases and at J to 1 base, leaving 6 bases not matched to a gene. Looked up from germline, CDR1 is SGHTA and CDR2 is FQGTGA. The CDR3 runs to 16 residues. The CDR3 DNA sequence: TGTGCCAGCAGCCCAGTAGGGACTAGCGGCACAGATACGCAGTATTTT. This sequence encodes CASSPVGTSGTDTQYF.

CDR3 bases: TGTGCCAGCAGCCCTCGTCAGGGGATTGTCAAAGAGACCCAGTACTTC. As protein: CASSPRQGIVKETQYF. The chain is built from TRBV7-8 and TRBJ2-5; TRBD1 might be the D (6 bases). The germline V gene encodes CDR1 SGHVS and CDR2 FQNEAQ. V was pared by 5 bases and J by 3 bases, with 19 bases between. The CDR3 covers 16 residues.

The rearrangement joins TRBV6-5 to TRBJ2-1; TRBD2 aligns across 10 bases. V was pared by 0 bases and J by 4 bases, with 3 bases of the junction left unmatched. Looked up from germline, CDR1 is MNHEY and CDR2 is SVGAGI. CDR3 length equals 16 residues. This CDR3 is CASSYSKREGYNEQFF. The CDR3 nucleotides read TGTGCCAGCAGTTACTCGAAGCGGGAGGGATACAATGAGCAGTTCTTC.

This clonotype has more than one count but fewer than ten. The chain employs TRBV14 and TRBJ2-1; TRBD1 is a possible D gene (5 bases). The germline V gene has CDR1 SGHDN and CDR2 FVKESK. The CDR3 extends over 14 amino acids. Trimming pared 1 base from V and 6 bases from J, leaving 10 bases between. This CDR3 is CASSQATGLNEQFF. DNA of the CDR3: TGTGCCAGCAGCCAAGCTACAGGTCTCAATGAGCAGTTCTTC.

Remarks on this clonotype: At one of its ends the junction is not consistent with the germline gene, which may arise from a read error. The chain combines TRBV12-5 with TRBJ2-5; no reliable D call. Germline V CDR1 and CDR2: LGHNT, FRNRAP. This CDR3 is built from 12 residues. CDR3 nucleotide sequence: TGTGCTAGTGGTCACCCCCAAGGGACCCAGTACTTC. Translation: CASGHPQGTQYF.

This clonotype was recorded a few times. This chain uses TRBV5-1 with TRBJ1-1; TRBD1 agrees at 8 bases. The V segment lost 4 bases and the J segment 8 bases; nucleotides outside the gene matches: 16. Germline V gene lookup returns CDR1 SGHRS and CDR2 YFSETQ. CDR3 size: 16 residues. The CDR3 nucleotides read TGCGCCAGCAGCCCCGCCCCAACAGGGGGGCCCTCCGAAGCTTTCTTT. Residues: CASSPAPTGGPSEAFF.

This clonotype was seen only a few times. The chain employs TRBV20-1 and TRBJ1-2, with TRBD1 identical over 11 bases. This CDR3 comprises 12 residues. V lost 4 bases and J lost 9; bases outside the gene matches: 4. Per germline, CDR1 DFQATT and CDR2 SNEGSKA (reference sequence). For the CDR3, the DNA is TGCAGTGCTACGCGGGACAGGGGGAGCTACACCTTC. Translating gives CSATRDRGSYTF.

CDR3 nucleotide sequence: TGCAGTGGCGGGATTAGCCCCTACGAGCAGTACTTC. Its translation: CSGGISPYEQYF. The chain is built from TRBV20-1 and TRBJ2-7; possibly TRBD2 for D (6 bases). Per germline, CDR1 DFQATT and CDR2 SNEGSKA (reference sequence). Trimming left V 7 bases short and J 2 bases short, with 12 bases between. CDR3 length equals 12 residues.